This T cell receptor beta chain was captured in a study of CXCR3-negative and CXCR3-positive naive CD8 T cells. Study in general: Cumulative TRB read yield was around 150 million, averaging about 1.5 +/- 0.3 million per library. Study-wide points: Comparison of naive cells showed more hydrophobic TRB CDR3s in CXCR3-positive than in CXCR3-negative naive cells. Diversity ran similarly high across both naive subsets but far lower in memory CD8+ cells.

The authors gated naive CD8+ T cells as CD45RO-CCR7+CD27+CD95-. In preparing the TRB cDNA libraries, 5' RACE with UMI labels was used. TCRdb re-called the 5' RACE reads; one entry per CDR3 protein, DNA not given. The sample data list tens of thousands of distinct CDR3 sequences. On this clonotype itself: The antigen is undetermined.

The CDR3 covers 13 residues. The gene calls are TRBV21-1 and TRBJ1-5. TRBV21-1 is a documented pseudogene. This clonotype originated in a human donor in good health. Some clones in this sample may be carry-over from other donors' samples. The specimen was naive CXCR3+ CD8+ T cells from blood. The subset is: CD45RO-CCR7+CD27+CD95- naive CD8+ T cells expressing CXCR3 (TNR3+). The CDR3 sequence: CASPPRVCRPQHF.